What follows are 15 T cell receptor beta chains derived from one specimen sequenced in a study of T cells in women clearing cervical HPV infection. Using immunoSEQ multiplex PCR, the repertoire was profiled, and TCRdb retains in-frame clones only, with some absent. This listing includes around 30,000 clones. The material sequenced was blood buffy coat. These receptors came from a woman between 18 and 69 years old with a cervical HPV16 infection that either progressed to CIN3+ or cleared (not recorded which).

On this clone: The CDR3 extends 3 residues past the end of the read, so its final part is completed from the germline J gene. This chain connects TRBV30 to TRBJ2-3, with D tentatively TRBD1 or TRBD2 (5 bases each). Germline CDR1 is GTSNPN and CDR2 is SVGIG (reference sequence). V lost 4 bases and J lost 3, with 8 bases in between. The CDR3 spans 12 residues. The CDR3 DNA, read in part, is TGTGCCTGGATAGGGGAGACAGATACG. Its protein product is CAWIGETDT. The whole CDR3 region reads CAWIGETDTQYF.

On this clone: The read halts 3 residues ahead of the CDR3 end, with the missing end drawn from the germline J gene. This chain connects TRBV4-2 to TRBJ2-7; D perhaps matches TRBD1 (6 bases). Germline V gene data show CDR1 as LGHNA and CDR2 as YNFKEQ. This CDR3 has 14 residues. V was shortened by 1 base and J by 3 bases, with 10 bases between the two germline ends. The CDR3 bases that were read are TGTGCCAGCAGCCAAGGCAGGGGTTTCTACGAG. Translation gives CASSQGRGFYE. The full CDR3 is CASSQGRGFYEQYF.

Note on this clone: The sequence runs out 3 residues before the end of the CDR3; the remainder is reconstructed from the germline J gene. The chain recombines TRBV6-4 with TRBJ2-1, with 9 nucleotides matching TRBD2. Germline trimming cut 0 bases from V and 2 bases from J; bases unmatched to any gene: 8. CDR3 length: 18 residues. The germline V gene has CDR1 MRHNA and CDR2 SNTAGT. The CDR3 bases that were read are TGTGCCAGCAGTGACTCCCCAGCGGGAGGAGTAACCTACAATGAG. Residues: CASSDSPAGGVTYNE. The CDR3 in its entirety is CASSDSPAGGVTYNEQFF.

The DNA read from the CDR3 is TGTGCCAGCAGCTTAATTGGCCCTGAGGGC. It specifies CASSLIGPEG. In full, the CDR3 is CASSLIGPEGYTF. The chain combines TRBV7-9 with TRBJ1-2; D gene ambiguous. Sequencing ends 3 residues short of the CDR3 end; the germline J gene provides the rest. CDR3 length: 13 residues. Germline CDR1 and CDR2: SEHNR and FQNEAQ (reference sequence).

Details on this clone: The sequenced fragment ends 3 residues before the CDR3 boundary, so the rest is inferred from the germline J gene. V gene TRBV5-1 combines with J gene TRBJ1-2, with D uncertain. V lost 7 bases and J lost 7, with 17 bases in between. This CDR3 is built from 13 residues. In germline, CDR1 is SGHRS, CDR2 YFSETQ. The CDR3 sequence is CASATAASGGYTF. CDR3 DNA (partial): TGCGCCAGCGCCACTGCAGCTTCGGGTGGC.

Worth noting for this clone: Read coverage stops 3 residues before the CDR3 terminus; the germline J gene supplies the remainder. The gene calls are TRBV5-1 and TRBJ2-1, with TRBD1 matching over 9 bases. Germline CDR1 and CDR2: SGHRS and YFSETQ. This CDR3 is built from 15 residues. The J segment lost 5 bases and the V segment lost 4 bases, leaving 7 bases of the junction unmatched. The CDR3 DNA, read in part, is TGCGCCAGCAGCGTGACAGGGGGTACGGACAATGAG. Translating it yields CASSVTGGTDNE. The complete CDR3 protein is CASSVTGGTDNEQFF.

With regard to this clone: The read finishes 3 residues shy of the CDR3 end, and the germline J gene is used to complete it. This sequence joins TRBV28 and TRBJ2-5; D gene ambiguous. The CDR3 length is 12 residues. CDR1 is MDHEN, CDR2 SYDVKM, per germline. Between the trimmed V and J ends, which lost 1 base and 5 bases, there was a span of 5 bases. CDR3 region: CASSLLRETQYF. The DNA read from the CDR3 is TGTGCCAGCAGTTTATTGCGGGAGACC.

On this clone itself: The CDR3 end falls 3 residues outside the read, so it is completed with the germline J gene. The genes are TRBV5-1 and TRBJ2-7; weak D call: TRBD2 (5 bases). The CDR3 loop spans 11 amino acids. Germline V CDR1 and CDR2: SGHRS, YFSETQ. Trimming shortened V by 2 bases and J by 6 bases, and 6 bases separated the two germline ends. Partial CDR3 DNA: TGCGCCAGCAGCTTAGAGGGCGAG. It yields the protein CASSLEGE. The whole CDR3 protein is CASSLEGEQYF.

In regard to this clone: The read is 3 residues too short to cover the CDR3 end, so that end is filled in from the germline J gene. The gene calls are TRBV2 and TRBJ2-2, with D unresolved. Trimming cost V 6 bases and J 6 bases, with 8 bases left between them. The V gene's germline CDR1 is SNHLY and CDR2 FYNNEI. The CDR3 has 12 residues. This CDR3 is CASRPSAGELFF. The DNA read from the CDR3 is TGTGCCAGCAGACCTTCAGCCGGGGAG.

The CDR3 is CAMGLAGVGNEQFF. Incomplete CDR3 DNA: TGTGCCATGGGACTAGCGGGAGTCGGCAATGAG. This rearrangement joins TRBV10-3 to TRBJ2-1, with TRBD2 identical over 14 bases. The CDR3 end lies 3 residues beyond the end of the read and is filled in from the germline J gene. The CDR3 sequence is 14 residues long. The V gene's germline CDR1 is ENHRY and CDR2 SYGVKD. Losses at the gene ends were 9 bases for V and 6 bases for J; bases not matched to a gene: 4.

Notes on this clone: The CDR3 is cut off 3 residues early in the read; its end comes from the germline J gene. The V gene is TRBV19, the J gene TRBJ2-5; D perhaps matches TRBD2 (5 bases). V shed 9 bases and J shed 4 bases, with 18 bases lying between them. The length of the CDR3 is 14 residues. Germline V gives CDR1 LNHDA, CDR2 SQIVND (reference sequence). Partial CDR3 DNA: TGTGCCAGCACGCCCGGGGTAGGAACAGAGACC. Translation gives CASTPGVGTET. The whole CDR3 protein reads CASTPGVGTETQYF.

Comment on this clone: The DNA ends 3 residues before the CDR3 does, and the rest of the CDR3 is filled in from the germline J gene. The chain uses TRBV30 and TRBJ2-2; D is possibly TRBD1 (8 bases). The CDR3 is made up of 17 amino acids. CDR1 GTSNPN and CDR2 SVGIG come from the germline V gene (reference sequence). V was clipped by 4 bases and J by 1 base, with 19 bases between them. The CDR3 bases that were read are TGTGCCTGGAACCGTCGGACAGGGAGGGGGAACACCGGGGAG. Translated: CAWNRRTGRGNTGE. The complete CDR3 reads CAWNRRTGRGNTGELFF.

Concerning this clone itself: The read gets to within 3 residues of the CDR3 end, and the germline J gene fills in the rest. The chain employs TRBV2 and TRBJ2-1; 9 bases agree with TRBD2. V was pared by 5 bases and J by 3 bases, with 8 bases of the junction left unmatched. The CDR3 sequence is 16 residues long. CDR1 and CDR2 from the germline V gene are SNHLY and FYNNEI. The sequenced CDR3 bases are TGTGCCAGCAGTCCTCCTCTAGCGGGGAACTACAATGAG. The encoded protein is CASSPPLAGNYNE. The CDR3 as a whole reads CASSPPLAGNYNEQFF.

Comment on this clone: The read ends 3 residues early relative to the CDR3; the germline J gene fills the gap. The chain combines TRBV4-1 with TRBJ2-5; 8 bases fit TRBD1. CDR1 and CDR2 from the germline V gene are MGHRA and YSYEKL. V lost 4 bases and J lost 5; bases outside the gene matches: 9. This CDR3 comprises 15 residues. The part of the CDR3 DNA that was read is TGCGCCAGCAGCCGCGGACAGGGATGGCAGGAGACC. Translated: CASSRGQGWQET. The entire CDR3 protein reads CASSRGQGWQETQYF.

A word on this clone: Read data end 3 residues before the CDR3 end; the end is taken from the germline J gene. The chain has TRBV20-1 and TRBJ2-2; 7 bases agree with TRBD2. Germline CDR1 and CDR2: DFQATT and SNEGSKA (reference sequence). The V and J ends lost 2 bases and 3 bases, in that order; junction bases with no gene match: 9. The CDR3 has 16 amino acids. The CDR3 bases that were read are TGCAGTGCTAGAAGTAGGGGTCTAGCGGACACCGGGGAG. This encodes CSARSRGLADTGE. The CDR3 as a whole reads CSARSRGLADTGELFF.